The rows below give T cell receptor beta chains drawn from one sample of a study of blood T cell repertoires in COVID-19. Sequenced by immunoSEQ multiplex PCR; TCRdb stores in-frame clones only, minus some. The sample has 150,000 to 200,000 clones, 70% to 85% seen once. Sequenced material: peripheral blood. All receptors derive from an elderly woman with acute or convalescent COVID-19. Each CDR3 is given without its conserved first and last residue.

CDR3: ASSFPTGLNTEAF
length: 13
V: TRBV5-6
J: TRBJ1-1

CDR3: ASSFSQREGQETQY
length: 14
V: TRBV5-5
J: TRBJ2-5

CDR3: ASSIGQMKNSPLH
length: 13
V: TRBV19
J: TRBJ1-6

CDR3: ASSLVPGHTNGYT
length: 13
V: TRBV5-1
J: TRBJ1-2

CDR3: ASSPLSGYNEQF
length: 12
V: TRBV18
J: TRBJ2-1

CDR3: ASSQHRDSYNEQF
length: 13
V: TRBV4-1
J: TRBJ2-1

CDR3: AITSEGQGYGYT
length: 12
V: TRBV10-3
J: TRBJ1-2

CDR3: ASSGGFEVRNTEAF
length: 14
V: TRBV6-1
J: TRBJ1-1

CDR3: ASSQDSGGRTEAF
length: 13
V: TRBV4-3
J: TRBJ1-1

CDR3: ASSPSAGANYGYT
length: 13
V: TRBV18
J: TRBJ1-2

CDR3: ASSYSRAVAEAF
length: 12
V: TRBV6-2/TRBV6-3
J: TRBJ1-1

CDR3: ASSLDGGYGYT
length: 11
V: TRBV5-1
J: TRBJ1-2

CDR3: ASRVLAGGPGEQF
length: 13
V: TRBV2
J: TRBJ2-1